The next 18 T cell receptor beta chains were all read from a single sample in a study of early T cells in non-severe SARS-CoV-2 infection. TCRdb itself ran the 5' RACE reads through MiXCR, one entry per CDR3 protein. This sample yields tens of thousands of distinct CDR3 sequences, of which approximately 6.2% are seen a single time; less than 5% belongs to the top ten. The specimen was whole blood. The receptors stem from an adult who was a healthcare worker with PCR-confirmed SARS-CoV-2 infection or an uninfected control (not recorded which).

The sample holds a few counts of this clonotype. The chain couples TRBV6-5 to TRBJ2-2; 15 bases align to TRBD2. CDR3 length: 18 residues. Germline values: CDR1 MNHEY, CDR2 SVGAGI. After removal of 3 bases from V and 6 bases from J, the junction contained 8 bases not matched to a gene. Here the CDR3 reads CASSYSGLAGGLSGELFF. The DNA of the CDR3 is TGTGCCAGCAGTTATTCCGGACTAGCGGGGGGGCTATCCGGGGAGCTGTTTTTT.

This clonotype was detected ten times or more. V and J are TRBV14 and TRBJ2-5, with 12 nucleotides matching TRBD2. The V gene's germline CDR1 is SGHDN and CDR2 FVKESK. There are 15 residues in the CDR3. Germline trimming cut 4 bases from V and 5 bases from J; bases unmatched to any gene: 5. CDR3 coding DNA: TGTGCCAGCAGCCTCCGGACTAGCGGGGAGGAGACCCAGTACTTC. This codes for CASSLRTSGEETQYF.

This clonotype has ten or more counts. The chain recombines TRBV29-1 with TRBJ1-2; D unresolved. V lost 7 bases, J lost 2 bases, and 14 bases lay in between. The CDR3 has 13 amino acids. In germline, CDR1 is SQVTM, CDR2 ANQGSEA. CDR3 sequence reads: CSAVVGGNYGYTF. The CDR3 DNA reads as TGCAGCGCCGTCGTGGGAGGAAACTATGGCTACACCTTC.

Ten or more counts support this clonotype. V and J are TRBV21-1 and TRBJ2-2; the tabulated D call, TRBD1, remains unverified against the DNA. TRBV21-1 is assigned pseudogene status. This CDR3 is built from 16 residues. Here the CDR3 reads CASSKGAGGGTGELFF. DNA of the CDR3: TGTGCCAGCAGCAAGGGAGCGGGGGGCGGCACCGGGGAGCTGTTTTTT.

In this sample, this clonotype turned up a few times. The CDR3 sequence is CASKGNTGELFF. CDR3 DNA: TGTGCCAGCAAAGGGAACACCGGGGAGCTGTTTTTT. The chain combines TRBV2 with TRBJ2-2; D call uncertain. Germline loops: CDR1 SNHLY, CDR2 FYNNEI. Trimming stripped 7 bases from V and 1 base from J, with 4 bases between. The CDR3 has 12 amino acids.

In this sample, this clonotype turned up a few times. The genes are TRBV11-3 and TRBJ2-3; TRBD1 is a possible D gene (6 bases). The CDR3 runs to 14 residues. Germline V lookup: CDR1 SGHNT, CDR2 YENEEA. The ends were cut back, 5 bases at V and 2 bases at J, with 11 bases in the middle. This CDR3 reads CASSPGGSTDTQYF. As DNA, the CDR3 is TGTGCCAGCAGCCCTGGGGGCTCCACAGATACGCAGTATTTT. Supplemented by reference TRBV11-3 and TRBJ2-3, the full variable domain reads EAGVVQSPRYKIIEKKQPVAFWCNPISGHNTLYWYLQNLGQGPELLIRYENEEAVDDSQLPKDRFSAERLKGVDSTLKIQPAELGDSAVYLCASSPGGSTDTQYFGPGTRLTVL.

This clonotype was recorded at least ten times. DNA of the CDR3: TGTGCCAGCAGTACAGGGATCGCCTACGAGCAGTACTTC. It codes for CASSTGIAYEQYF. The rearrangement uses TRBV7-9 and TRBJ2-7, with D tentatively TRBD1 (6 bases). Deletions cut 6 bases from V and 2 bases from J, with 11 bases between. CDR3 length: 13 residues. Germline values: CDR1 SEHNR, CDR2 FQNEAQ (reference sequence).

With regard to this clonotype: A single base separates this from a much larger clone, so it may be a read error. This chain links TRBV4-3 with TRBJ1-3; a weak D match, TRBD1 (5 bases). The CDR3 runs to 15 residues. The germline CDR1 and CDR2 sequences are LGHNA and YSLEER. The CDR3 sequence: CTSSQGDRSGNTIYF. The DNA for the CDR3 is TGCACCAGCAGCCAAGGGGACCGCTCTGGAAACACCATATATTTT.

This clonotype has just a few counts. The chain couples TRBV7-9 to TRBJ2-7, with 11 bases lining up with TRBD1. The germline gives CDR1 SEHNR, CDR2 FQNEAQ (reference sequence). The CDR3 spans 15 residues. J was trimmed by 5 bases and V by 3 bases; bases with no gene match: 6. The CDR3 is CASSLGQGVPHEQYF. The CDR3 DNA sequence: TGTGCCAGCAGCTTGGGACAGGGGGTCCCTCACGAGCAGTACTTC. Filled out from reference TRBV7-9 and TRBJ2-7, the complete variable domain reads DTGVSQNPRHKITKRGQNVTFRCDPISEHNRLYWYRQTLGQGPEFLTYFQNEAQLEKSRLLSDRFSAERPKGSFSTLEIQRTEQGDSAMYLCASSLGQGVPHEQYFGPGTRLTVT.

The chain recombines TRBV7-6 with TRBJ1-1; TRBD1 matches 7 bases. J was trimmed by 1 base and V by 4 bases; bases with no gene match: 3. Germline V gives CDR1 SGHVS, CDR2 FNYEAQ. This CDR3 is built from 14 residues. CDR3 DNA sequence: TGTGCCAGCAGCTCGAACAGGGGGAACACTGAAGCTTTCTTT. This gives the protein CASSSNRGNTEAFF.

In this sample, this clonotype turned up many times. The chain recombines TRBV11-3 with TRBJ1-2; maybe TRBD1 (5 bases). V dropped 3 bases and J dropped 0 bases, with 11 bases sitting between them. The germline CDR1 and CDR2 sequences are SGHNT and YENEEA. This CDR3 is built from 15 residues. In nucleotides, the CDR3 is TGTGCCAGCAGCTTGGGGACCTCTTCTAACTATGGCTACACCTTC. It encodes CASSLGTSSNYGYTF.

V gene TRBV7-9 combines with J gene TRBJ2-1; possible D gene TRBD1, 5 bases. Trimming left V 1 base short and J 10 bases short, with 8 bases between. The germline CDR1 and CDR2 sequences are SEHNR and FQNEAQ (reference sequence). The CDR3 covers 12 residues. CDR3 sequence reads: CASSLVGVEQFF. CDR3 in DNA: TGTGCCAGCAGCTTAGTAGGGGTCGAGCAGTTCTTC.

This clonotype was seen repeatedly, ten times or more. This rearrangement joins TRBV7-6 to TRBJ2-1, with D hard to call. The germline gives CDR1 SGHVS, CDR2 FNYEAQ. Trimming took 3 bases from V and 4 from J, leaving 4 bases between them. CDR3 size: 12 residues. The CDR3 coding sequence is TGTGCCAGCAGCTTGAGATACAATGAGCAGTTCTTC. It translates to CASSLRYNEQFF.

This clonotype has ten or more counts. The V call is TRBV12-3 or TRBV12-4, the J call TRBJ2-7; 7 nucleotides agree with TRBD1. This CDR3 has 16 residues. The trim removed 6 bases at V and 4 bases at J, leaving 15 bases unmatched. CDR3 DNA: TGTGCCAGCAGCCCCACGGGACAGTCCCTTCGGTACGAGCAGTACTTC. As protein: CASSPTGQSLRYEQYF.

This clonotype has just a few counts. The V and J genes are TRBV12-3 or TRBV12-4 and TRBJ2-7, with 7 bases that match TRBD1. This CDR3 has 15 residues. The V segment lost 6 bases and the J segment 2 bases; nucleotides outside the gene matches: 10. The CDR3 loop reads CASSFAGQVAYEQYF. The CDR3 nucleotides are TGTGCCAGCAGCTTTGCCGGACAGGTGGCCTACGAGCAGTACTTC.

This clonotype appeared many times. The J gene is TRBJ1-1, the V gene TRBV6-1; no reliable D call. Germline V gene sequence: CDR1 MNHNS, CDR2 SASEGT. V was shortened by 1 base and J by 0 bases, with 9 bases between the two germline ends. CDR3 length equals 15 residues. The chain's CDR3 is CASSEVAAMNTEAFF. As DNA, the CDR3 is TGTGCCAGCAGTGAAGTAGCCGCGATGAACACTGAAGCTTTCTTT.

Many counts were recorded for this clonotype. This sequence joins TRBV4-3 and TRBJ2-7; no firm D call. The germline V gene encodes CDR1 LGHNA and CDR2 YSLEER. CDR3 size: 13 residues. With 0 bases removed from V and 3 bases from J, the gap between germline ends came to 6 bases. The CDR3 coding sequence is TGCGCCAGCAGCCAAGAGGGTGGCTACGAGCAGTACTTC. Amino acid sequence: CASSQEGGYEQYF.

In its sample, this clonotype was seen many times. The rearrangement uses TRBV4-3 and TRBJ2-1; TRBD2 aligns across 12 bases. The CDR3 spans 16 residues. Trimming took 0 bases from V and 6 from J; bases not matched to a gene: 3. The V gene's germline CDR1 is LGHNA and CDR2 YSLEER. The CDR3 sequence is CASSQEASGGGNEQFF. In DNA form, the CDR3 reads TGCGCCAGCAGCCAAGAGGCTAGCGGGGGGGGCAATGAGCAGTTCTTC.